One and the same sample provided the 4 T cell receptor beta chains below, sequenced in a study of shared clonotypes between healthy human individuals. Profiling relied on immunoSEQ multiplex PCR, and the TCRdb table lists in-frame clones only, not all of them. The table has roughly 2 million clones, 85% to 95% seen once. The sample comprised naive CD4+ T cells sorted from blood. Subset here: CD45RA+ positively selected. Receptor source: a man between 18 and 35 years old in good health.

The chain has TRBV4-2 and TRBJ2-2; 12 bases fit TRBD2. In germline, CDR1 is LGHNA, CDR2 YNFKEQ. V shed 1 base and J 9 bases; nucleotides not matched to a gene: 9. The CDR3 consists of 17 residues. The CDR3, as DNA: TGTGCCAGCAGCCAAGGACTAGCGGGGGACCTTTCGTGGGAGCTGTTTTTT. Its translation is CASSQGLAGDLSWELFF.

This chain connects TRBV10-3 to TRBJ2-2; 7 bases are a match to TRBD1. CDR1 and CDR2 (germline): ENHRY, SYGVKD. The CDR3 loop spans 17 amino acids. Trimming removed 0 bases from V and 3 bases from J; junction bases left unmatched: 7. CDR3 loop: CAISESKGQRYTGELFF. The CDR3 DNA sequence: TGTGCCATCAGTGAGTCGAAGGGACAGCGTTACACCGGGGAGCTGTTTTTT.

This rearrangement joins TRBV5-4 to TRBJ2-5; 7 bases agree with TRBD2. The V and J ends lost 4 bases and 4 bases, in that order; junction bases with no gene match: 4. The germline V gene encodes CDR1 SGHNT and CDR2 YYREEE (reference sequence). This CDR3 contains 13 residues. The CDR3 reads CASSPTSAETQYF. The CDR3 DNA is TGTGCCAGCAGCCCAACTAGCGCAGAGACCCAGTACTTC.

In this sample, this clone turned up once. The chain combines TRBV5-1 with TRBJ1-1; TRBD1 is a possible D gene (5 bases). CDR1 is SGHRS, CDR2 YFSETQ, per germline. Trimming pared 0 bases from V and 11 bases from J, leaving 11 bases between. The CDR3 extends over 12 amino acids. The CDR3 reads CASSLEGAVAFF. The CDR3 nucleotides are TGCGCCAGCAGCTTGGAAGGGGCGGTGGCTTTCTTT.